This TCR beta chain was captured by sequencing in a study of T cells in Graves' hyperthyroidism and ophthalmopathy. Looking at the study overall: At initial diagnosis, before any treatment had begun, peripheral blood was obtained.

There are 14 residues in the CDR3. From germline, CDR1 is KGHDR and CDR2 SFDVKD. V gave up 4 bases and J gave up 7 bases; unmatched junction bases: 4. Ten or more counts support this clonotype. Its antigen remains unknown. General study points: A 13 V-J model separated ophthalmopathy from stable hyperthyroidism.

The TCR beta CDR3 regions underwent amplification using RNA transcripts as the source. HTBI primers drove first-round RT-PCR of the TCR CDR3. MiXCR, run by TCRdb on the multiplex PCR reads, gives a single entry per CDR3 protein. The sample gives around 500,000 distinct CDR3 sequences, 13% to 15% of which show up once; about a sixth is in the top ten. Clinicians diagnosed patients from clinical symptoms, serum thyroxine and TRAb, thyroid ultrasound and orbital computed tomography. The rearrangement uses TRBV24-1 and TRBJ2-1; 9 nucleotides agree with TRBD2. The TCR comes from a woman younger than 35 with Graves' hyperthyroidism. The specimen was blood. Written as DNA, the CDR3 is TGTGCCACCAGTGACGGCGGGAGGGGGAATGAGCAGTTCTTC. It encodes CATSDGGRGNEQFF.